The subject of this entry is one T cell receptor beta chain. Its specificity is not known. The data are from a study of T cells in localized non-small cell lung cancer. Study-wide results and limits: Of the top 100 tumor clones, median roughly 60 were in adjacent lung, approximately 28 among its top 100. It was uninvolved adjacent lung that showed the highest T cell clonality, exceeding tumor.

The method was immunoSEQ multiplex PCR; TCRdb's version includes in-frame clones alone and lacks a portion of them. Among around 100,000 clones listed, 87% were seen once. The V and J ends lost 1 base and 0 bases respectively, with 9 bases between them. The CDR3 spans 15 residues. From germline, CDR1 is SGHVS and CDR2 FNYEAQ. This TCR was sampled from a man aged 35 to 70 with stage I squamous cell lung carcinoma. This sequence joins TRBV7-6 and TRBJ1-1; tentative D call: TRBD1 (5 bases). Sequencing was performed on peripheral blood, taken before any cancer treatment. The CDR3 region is CASSLVTDMNTEAFF. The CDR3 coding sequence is TGTGCCAGCAGCTTAGTGACAGACATGAACACTGAAGCTTTCTTT.